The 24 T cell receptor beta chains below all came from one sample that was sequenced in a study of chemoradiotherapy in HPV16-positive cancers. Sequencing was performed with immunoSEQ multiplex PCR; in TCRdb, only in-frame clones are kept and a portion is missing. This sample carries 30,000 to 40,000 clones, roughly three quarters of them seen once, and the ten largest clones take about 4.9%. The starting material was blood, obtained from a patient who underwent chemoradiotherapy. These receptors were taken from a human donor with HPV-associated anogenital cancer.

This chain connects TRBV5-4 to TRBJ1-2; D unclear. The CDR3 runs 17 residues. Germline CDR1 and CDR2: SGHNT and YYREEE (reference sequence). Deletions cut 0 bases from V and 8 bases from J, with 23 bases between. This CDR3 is CASSLEELGRVLRGYTF. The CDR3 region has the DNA TGTGCCAGCAGCTTGGAAGAACTTGGGAGGGTTTTAAGGGGCTACACCTTC.

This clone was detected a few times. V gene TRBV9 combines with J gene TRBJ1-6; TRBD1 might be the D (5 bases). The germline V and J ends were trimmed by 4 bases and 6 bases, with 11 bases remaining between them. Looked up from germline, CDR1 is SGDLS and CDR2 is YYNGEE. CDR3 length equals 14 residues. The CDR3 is CASSPGTFNSPLHF. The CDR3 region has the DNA TGTGCCAGCAGCCCAGGGACCTTTAATTCACCCCTCCACTTT.

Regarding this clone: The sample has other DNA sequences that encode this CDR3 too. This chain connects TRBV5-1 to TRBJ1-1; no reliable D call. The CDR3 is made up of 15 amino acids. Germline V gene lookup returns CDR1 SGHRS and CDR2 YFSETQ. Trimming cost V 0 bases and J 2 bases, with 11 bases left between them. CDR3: CASSLGGFLNTEAFF. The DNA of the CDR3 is TGCGCCAGCAGCTTGGGCGGGTTCTTAAACACTGAAGCTTTCTTT.

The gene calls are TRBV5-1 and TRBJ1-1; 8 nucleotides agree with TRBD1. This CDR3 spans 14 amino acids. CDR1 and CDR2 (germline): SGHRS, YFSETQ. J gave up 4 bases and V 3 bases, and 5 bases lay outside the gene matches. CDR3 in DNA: TGCGCCAGCAGCTGGCGGACAGGGAGCACTGAAGCTTTCTTT. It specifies CASSWRTGSTEAFF. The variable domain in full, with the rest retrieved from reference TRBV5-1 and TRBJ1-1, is KAGVTQTPRYLIKTRGQQVTLSCSPISGHRSVSWYQQTPGQGLQFLFEYFSETQRNKGNFPGRFSGRQFSNSRSEMNVSTLELGDSALYLCASSWRTGSTEAFFGQGTRLTVV.

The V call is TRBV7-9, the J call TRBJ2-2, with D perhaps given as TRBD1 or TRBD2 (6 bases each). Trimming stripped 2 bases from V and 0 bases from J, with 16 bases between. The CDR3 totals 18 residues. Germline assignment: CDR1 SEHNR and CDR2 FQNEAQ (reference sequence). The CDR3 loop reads CASSLSFRGRANTGELFF. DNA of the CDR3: TGTGCCAGCAGCTTATCATTTCGGGGGCGTGCGAACACCGGGGAGCTGTTTTTT.

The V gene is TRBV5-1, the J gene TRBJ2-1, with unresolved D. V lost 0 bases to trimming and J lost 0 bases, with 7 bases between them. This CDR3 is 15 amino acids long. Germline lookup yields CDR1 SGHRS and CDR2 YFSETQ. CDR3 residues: CASSLGQSSYNEQFF. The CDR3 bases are TGCGCCAGCAGCTTGGGGCAGAGCTCCTACAATGAGCAGTTCTTC. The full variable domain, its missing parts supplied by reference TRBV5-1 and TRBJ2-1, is KAGVTQTPRYLIKTRGQQVTLSCSPISGHRSVSWYQQTPGQGLQFLFEYFSETQRNKGNFPGRFSGRQFSNSRSEMNVSTLELGDSALYLCASSLGQSSYNEQFFGPGTRLTVL.

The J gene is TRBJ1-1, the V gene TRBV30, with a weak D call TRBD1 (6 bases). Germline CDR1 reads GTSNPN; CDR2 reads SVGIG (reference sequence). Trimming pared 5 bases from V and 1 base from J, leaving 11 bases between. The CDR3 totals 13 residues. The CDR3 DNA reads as TGTGCCTGGGGACAGATAAAGAACACTGAAGCTTTCTTT. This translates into CAWGQIKNTEAFF.

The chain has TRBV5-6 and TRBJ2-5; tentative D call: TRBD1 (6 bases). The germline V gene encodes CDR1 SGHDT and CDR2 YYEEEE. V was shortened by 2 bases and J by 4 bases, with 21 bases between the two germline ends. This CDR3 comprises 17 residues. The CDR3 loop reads CASSFGPDRQVRETQYF. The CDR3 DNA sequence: TGTGCCAGCAGCTTCGGACCTGACCGACAGGTTAGAGAGACCCAGTACTTC.

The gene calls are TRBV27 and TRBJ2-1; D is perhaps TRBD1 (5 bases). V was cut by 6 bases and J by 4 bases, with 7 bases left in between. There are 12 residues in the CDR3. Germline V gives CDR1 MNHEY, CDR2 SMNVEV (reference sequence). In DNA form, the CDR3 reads TGTGCCAGCAGCCAGGGTTACAATGAGCAGTTCTTC. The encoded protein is CASSQGYNEQFF.

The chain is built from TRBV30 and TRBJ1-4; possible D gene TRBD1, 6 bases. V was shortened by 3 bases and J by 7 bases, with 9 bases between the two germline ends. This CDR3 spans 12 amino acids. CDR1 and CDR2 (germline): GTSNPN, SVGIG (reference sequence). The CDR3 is CAWRGAREKLFF. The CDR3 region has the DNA TGTGCCTGGAGGGGGGCGCGTGAAAAACTGTTTTTT.

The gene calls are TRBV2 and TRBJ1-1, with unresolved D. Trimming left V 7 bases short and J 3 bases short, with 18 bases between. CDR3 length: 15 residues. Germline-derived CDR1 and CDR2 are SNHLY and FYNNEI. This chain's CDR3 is CASTRSLGSDTEAFF. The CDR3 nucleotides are TGTGCCAGCACCCGGTCGCTGGGATCGGACACTGAAGCTTTCTTT.

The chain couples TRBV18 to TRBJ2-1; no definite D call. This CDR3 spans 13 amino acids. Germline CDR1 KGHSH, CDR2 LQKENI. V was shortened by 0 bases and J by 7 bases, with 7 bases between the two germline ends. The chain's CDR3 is CASSPPSRNEQFF. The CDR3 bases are TGTGCCAGCTCACCACCGTCCAGGAATGAGCAGTTCTTC.

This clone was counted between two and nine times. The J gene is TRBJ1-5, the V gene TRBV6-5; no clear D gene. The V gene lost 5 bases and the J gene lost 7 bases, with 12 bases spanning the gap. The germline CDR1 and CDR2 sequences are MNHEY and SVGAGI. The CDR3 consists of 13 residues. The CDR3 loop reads CASSATGWQPQHF. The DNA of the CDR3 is TGTGCCAGCAGTGCTACCGGATGGCAGCCCCAGCATTTT.

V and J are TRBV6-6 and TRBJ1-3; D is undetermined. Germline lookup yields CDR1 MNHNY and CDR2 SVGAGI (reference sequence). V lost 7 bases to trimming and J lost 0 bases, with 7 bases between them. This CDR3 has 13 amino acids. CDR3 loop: CASKIGSGNTIYF. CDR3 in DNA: TGTGCCAGCAAAATAGGCTCTGGAAACACCATATATTTT.

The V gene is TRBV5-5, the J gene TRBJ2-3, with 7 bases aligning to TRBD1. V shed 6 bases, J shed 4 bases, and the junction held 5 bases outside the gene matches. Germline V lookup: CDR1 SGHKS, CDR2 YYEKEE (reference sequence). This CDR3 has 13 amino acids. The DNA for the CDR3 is TGTGCCAGCACCCGACAGGGTCCAGATACGCAGTATTTT. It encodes CASTRQGPDTQYF.

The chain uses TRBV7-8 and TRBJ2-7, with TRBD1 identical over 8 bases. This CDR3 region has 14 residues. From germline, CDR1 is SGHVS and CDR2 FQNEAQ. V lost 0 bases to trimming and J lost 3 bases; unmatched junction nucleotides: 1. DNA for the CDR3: TGTGCCAGCAGCTTAGCAACAGGGGGCTACGAGCAGTACTTC. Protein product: CASSLATGGYEQYF.

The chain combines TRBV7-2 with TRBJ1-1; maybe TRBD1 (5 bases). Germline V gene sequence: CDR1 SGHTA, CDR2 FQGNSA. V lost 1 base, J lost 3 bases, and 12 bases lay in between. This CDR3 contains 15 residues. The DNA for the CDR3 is TGTGCCAGCAGCTTAGAGCAGGGTTTGTACACTGAAGCTTTCTTT. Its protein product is CASSLEQGLYTEAFF.

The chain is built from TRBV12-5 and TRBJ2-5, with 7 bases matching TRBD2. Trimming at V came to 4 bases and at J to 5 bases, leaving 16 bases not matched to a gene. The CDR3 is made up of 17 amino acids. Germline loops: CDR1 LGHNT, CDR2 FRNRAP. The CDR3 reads CASGWETRDYEMETQYF. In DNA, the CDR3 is TGTGCTAGTGGTTGGGAGACAAGGGACTACGAAATGGAGACCCAGTACTTC.

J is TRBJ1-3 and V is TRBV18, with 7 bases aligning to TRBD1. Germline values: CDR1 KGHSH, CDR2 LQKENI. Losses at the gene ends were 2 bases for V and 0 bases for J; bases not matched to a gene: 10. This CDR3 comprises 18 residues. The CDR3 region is CASSPFDGTASSGNTIYF. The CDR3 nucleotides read TGTGCCAGCTCACCATTTGATGGGACAGCCTCCTCTGGAAACACCATATATTTT.

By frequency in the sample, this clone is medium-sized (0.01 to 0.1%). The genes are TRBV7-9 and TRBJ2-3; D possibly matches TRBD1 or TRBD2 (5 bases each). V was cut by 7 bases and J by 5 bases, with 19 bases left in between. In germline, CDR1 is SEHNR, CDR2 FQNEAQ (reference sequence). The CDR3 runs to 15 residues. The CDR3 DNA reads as TGTGCCAGCACGACCCGGGACCAGAGGGGAGATACGCAGTATTTT. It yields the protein CASTTRDQRGDTQYF. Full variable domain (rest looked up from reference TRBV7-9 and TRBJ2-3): DTGVSQNPRHKITKRGQNVTFRCDPISEHNRLYWYRQTLGQGPEFLTYFQNEAQLEKSRLLSDRFSAERPKGSFSTLEIQRTEQGDSAMYLCASTTRDQRGDTQYFGPGTRLTVL.

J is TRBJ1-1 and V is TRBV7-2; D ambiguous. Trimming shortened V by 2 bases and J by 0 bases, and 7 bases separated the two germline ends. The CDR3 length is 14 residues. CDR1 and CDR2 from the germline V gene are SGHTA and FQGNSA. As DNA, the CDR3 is TGTGCCAGCAGCTTACTACAGTTGAACACTGAAGCTTTCTTT. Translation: CASSLLQLNTEAFF.

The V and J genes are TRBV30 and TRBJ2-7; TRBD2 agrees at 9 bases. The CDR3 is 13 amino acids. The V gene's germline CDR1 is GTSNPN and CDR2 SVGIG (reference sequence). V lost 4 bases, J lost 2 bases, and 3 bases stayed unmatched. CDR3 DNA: TGTGCCTGGAAGCTAGCGGGGACCTACGAGCAGTACTTC. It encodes CAWKLAGTYEQYF.

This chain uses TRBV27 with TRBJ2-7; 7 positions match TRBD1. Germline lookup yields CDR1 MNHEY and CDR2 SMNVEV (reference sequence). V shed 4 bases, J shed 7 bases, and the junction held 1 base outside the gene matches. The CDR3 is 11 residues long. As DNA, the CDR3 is TGTGCCAGCAGTTCGACAGGGGAGCAGTACTTC. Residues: CASSSTGEQYF.

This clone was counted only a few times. The CDR3 bases are TGTGCCTGGAGTGTACTCCTGGGCAATCAGCCCCAGCATTTT. This encodes CAWSVLLGNQPQHF. This chain uses TRBV30 with TRBJ1-5, with D uncertain. The CDR3 sequence is 14 residues long. Trimming took off 0 bases at V and 2 bases at J, with 8 bases between the two ends. Per germline, CDR1 GTSNPN and CDR2 SVGIG (reference sequence). Complete variable domain (other parts from reference TRBV30 and TRBJ1-5): SQTIHQWPATLVQPVGSPLSLECTVEGTSNPNLYWYRQAAGRGLQLLFYSVGIGQISSEVPQNLSASRPQDRQFILSSKKLLLSDSGFYLCAWSVLLGNQPQHFGDGTRLSIL.